This T cell receptor beta chain was recorded in a study of identical twins (dated by TCRdb to the mid-2010s). With regard to the full study: TCR alpha and beta repertoires from monozygotic twins, unrelated adults of various ages and cord blood were deep-sequenced to test whether fetal clonotypes persist. To rule out contamination, the twin experiments were replicated at different times with different library preparation protocols. Overall study outcomes, separate from this receptor: Out-of-frame TCR alpha sequences shared between twins showed an excess of low generation-probability sequences compared with coincidental sharing between unrelated individuals. Zero-insertion analyses could be partly confounded by invariant T cells such as MAIT and iNKT, although diverse VJ usage argued against such confounding for most clonotypes. A weaker excess of twin sharing was found in beta out-of-frame sequences because the signal-to-noise ratio was lowered by fewer shared sequences. Fewer insertions were carried by abundant cord blood beta clonotypes; a weaker similar trend was observed in young adult naive repertoires, while no such trend was observed in memory repertoires. In monozygotic twins, out-of-frame TCR alpha sharing was systematically underestimated by recombination models, although the models agreed with sharing between unrelated individuals. Conclusions relied on cross-sectional statistical analysis, since the same donors could not be followed over many years.

The method was 5' RACE. TCRdb records Illumina HiSeq 2000 as the sequencer. Template switching introduced a universal primer binding site; the final cDNA contained a unique molecular identifier, enabling accurate counting of TCR cDNA molecules. Specific primers in the conserved constant-segment region were used to synthesize first-strand cDNA for TCR alpha and beta chains. To control for contamination, each cDNA library was double barcoded with a SMART-Mk sample barcode plus Illumina barcodes. Two successive PCR steps introduced TruSeq adapter sequences along with Illumina sample barcodes. The Illumina HiSeq platform was used with custom primers to sequence TCR alpha and beta cDNA libraries. The authors' pipeline ran thus. MiGEC processed the raw reads to extract unique molecular identifiers, while MiXCR was used to determine the CDR3 positions. Recombination models were inferred per individual with the repgenHMM and IGoR tools using an EM algorithm. Shared clonotypes were analyzed with the tcR package in R, and sharing was normalized by the product of cloneset sizes. To study raw recombination free of thymic and clonal selection effects, out-of-frame nonproductive sequences were analyzed. The public sequencing data were trimmed at Q25 with fastp and processed into clonotypes with MiXCR by TCRdb, which kept only in-frame beta chains. Each CDR3 protein gets just one entry, which takes the most common genes and DNA from the rows behind it. The V and J calls come from TCRdb's annotation, not from the publication. The sample profile shows some 730,000 distinct CDR3 sequences; about 20% of them were found once. The ten largest make up under 15% of the sample.

Every donor was a healthy Caucasian. Three pairs of female monozygotic twins, all aged 18 to 29 years, were included in the twin cohort. Peripheral blood mononuclear cells were the source from which RNA for the TCR libraries was isolated. As concerns this clonotype: The target of this receptor is not known. No clone much larger than this one lies a single base away; base qualities are absent.

V is pared back by 5 bases and J by 6 bases, with 9 bases lying between the germline termini. The germline V gene gives CDR1 as SGHTA and CDR2 as FQGNSA. Its CDR3 holds 12 amino acids, cysteine through phenylalanine. Only CDR3 DNA remains: 36 bases, in frame from the first base. These sequences were also reported in another study, on T cells expressing NK-cell markers. From that second study: In sorted CD3+CD56+NKG2C+, CD3+CD56+NKG2C- and CD3+CD56-NKG2C+ T-cell subsets from 7 or 8 donors, TCR beta-chain repertoires were profiled. Seven of the eight sequenced donors were HCMV-seropositive and one was HCMV-seronegative. To restrict sorting to alphabetaTCR-expressing T cells, an anti-gammadeltaTCR antibody was added in several experiments. In over five donors, the dominant CD3+CD56+NKG2C+ clonotypes were found to rank among the top 10 CD8+ clonotypes and to make up about 1.0-7.0% of CD8+ T cells. Those dominant clonotypes were again the most abundant among CD3+CD56-NKG2C+ cells in a few donors, at about 25-65%. Whether the expanded NKG2C-expressing T cell clones were specific for HCMV antigens was left unclear. The study sequenced eight donors, all healthy volunteers chosen at random: three men and five women. A commercial ELISA kit detecting HCMV-specific IgG in serum was used to determine HCMV serostatus. Bulk peripheral blood T-cell repertoires were additionally sequenced from unsorted PBMC for over 5 donors. MIGEC handled demultiplexing of the reads and grouping by UMI, while MiTCR was used to assemble and quantify clonotypes. To remove erroneous sequences, TCR cDNA sequences were retained only when supported by two or more reads. The tcR package was used for downstream repertoire analysis, and clonotypes were matched between fractions using CDR3 nucleotide sequence together with V segment. Antigen specificity was annotated against VDJdb with VDJmatch, allowing one amino acid substitution in CDR3.

The sequenced sample was PBMCs. This sequence originates from a woman aged 18-29 years in good health. The V and J segments used are TRBV7-2 and TRBJ2-3, with no D gene named confidently. Here the CDR3 is given as CASSVQLDTQYF. The bases read TGTGCCAGCAGCGTCCAGCTGGATACGCAGTATTTT.